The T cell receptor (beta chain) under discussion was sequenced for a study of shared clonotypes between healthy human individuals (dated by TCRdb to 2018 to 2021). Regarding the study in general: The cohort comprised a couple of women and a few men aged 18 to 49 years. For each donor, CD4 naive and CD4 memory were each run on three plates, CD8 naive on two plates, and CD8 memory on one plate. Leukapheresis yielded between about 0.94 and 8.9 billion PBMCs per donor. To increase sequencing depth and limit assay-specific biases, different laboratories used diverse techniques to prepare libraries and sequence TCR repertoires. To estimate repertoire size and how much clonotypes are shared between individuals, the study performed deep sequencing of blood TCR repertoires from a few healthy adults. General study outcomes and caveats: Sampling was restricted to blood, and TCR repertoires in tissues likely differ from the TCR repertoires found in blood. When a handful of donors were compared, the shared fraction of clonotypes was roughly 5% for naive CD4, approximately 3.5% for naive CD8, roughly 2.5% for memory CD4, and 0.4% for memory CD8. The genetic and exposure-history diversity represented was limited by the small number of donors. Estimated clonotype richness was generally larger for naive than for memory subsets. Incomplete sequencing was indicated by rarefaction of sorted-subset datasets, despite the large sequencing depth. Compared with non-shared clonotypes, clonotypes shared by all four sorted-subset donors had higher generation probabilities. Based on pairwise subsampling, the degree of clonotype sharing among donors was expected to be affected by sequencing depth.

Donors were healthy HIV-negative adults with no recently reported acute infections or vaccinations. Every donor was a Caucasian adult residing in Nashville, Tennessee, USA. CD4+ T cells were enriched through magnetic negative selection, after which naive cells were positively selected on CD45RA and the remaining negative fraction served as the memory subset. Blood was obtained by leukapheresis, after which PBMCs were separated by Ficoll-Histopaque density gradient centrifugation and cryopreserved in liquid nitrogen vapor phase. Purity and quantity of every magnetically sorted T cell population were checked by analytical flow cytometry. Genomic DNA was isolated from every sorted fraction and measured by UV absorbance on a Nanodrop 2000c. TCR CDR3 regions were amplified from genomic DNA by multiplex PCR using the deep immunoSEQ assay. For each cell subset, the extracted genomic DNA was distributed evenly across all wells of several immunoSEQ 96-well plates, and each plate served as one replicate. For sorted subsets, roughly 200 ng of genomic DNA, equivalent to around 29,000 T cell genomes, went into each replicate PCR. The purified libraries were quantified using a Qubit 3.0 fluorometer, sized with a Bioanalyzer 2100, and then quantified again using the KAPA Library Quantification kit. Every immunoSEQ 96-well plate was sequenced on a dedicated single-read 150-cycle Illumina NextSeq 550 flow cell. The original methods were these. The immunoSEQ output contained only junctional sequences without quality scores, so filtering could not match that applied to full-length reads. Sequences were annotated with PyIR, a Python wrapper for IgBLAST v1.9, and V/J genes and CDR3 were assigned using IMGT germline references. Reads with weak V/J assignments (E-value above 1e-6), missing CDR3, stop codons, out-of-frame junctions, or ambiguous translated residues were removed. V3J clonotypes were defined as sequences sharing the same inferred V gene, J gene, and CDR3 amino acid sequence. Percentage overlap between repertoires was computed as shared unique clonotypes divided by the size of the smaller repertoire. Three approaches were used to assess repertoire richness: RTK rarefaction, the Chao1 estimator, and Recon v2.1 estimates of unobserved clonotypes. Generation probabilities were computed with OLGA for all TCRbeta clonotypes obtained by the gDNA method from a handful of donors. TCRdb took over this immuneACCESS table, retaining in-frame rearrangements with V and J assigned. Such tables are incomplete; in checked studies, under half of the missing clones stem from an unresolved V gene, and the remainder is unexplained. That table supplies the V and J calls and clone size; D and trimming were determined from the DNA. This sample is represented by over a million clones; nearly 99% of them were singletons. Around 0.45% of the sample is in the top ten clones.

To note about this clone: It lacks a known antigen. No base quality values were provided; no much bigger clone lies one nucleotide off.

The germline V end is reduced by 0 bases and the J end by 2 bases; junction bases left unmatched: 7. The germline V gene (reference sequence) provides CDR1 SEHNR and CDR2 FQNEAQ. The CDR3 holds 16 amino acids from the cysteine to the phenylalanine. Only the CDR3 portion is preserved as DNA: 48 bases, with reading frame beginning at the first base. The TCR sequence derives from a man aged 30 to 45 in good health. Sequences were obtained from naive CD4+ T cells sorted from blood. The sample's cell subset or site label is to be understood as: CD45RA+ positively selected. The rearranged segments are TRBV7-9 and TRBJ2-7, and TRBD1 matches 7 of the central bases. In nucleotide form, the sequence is TGTGCCAGCAGCTTAGCCAGAGGGGACAGTACCTACGAGCAGTACTTC. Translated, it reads CASSLARGDSTYEQYF.